This T cell receptor beta chain was found in a study of blood T cell repertoires in COVID-19. The repertoire was sequenced with immunoSEQ multiplex PCR; TCRdb's copy has only in-frame clones and lacks some. The sample gives over 250,000 clones, about 80% of which show up once; around 3.9% is in the top ten. The CDR3 sequence is 14 residues long. The V end was cut by 0 bases, the J end by 2 bases, with 5 bases between. Per the germline V gene, CDR1 is KGHDR and CDR2 is SFDVKD. This clone appeared once. Recruitment covered about two dozen US areas and drew participants whose ages spanned roughly 18 to 90 years.

J is TRBJ2-3 and V is TRBV24-1, with D hard to call. The sample consisted of PBMCs or T cells enriched from blood (not recorded which). This TCR derives from a young man with acute COVID-19. CDR3 coding DNA: TGTGCCACCAGTGATTTGTACTACACAGATACGCAGTATTTT. Translating it yields CATSDLYYTDTQYF.